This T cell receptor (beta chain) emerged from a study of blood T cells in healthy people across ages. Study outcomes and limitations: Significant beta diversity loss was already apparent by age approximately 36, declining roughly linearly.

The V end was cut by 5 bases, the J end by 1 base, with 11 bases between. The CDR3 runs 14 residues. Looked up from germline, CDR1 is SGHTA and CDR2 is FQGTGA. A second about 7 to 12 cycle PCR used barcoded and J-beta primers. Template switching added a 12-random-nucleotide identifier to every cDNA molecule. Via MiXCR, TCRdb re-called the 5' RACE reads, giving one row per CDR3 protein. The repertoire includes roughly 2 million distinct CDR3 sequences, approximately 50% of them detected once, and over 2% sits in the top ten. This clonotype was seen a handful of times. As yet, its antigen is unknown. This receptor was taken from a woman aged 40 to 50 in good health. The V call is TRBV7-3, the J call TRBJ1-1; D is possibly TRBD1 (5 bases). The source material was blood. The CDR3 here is CASSPGAENTEAFF. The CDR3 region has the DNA TGTGCCAGCAGCCCCGGGGCCGAGAACACTGAAGCTTTCTTT.